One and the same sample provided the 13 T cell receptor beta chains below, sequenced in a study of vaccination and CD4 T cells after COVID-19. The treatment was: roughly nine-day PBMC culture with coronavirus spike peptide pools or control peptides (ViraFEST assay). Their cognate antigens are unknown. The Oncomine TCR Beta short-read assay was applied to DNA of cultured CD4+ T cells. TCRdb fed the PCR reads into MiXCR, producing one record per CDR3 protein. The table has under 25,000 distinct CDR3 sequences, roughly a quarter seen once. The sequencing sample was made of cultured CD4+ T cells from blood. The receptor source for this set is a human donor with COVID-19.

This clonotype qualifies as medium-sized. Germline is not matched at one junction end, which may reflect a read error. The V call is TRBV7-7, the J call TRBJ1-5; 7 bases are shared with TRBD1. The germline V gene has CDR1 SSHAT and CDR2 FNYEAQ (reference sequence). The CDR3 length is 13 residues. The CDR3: CASSKDRNQPQHF. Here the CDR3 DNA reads TGTGCTAGCAGCAAGGACAGGAATCAGCCCCAGCATTTT. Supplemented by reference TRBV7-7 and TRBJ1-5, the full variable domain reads GAGVSQSPRYKVTKRGQDVTLRCDPISSHATLYWYQQALGQGPEFLTYFNYEAQPDKSGLPSDRFSAERPEGSISTLTIQRTEQRDSAMYRCASSKDRNQPQHFGDGTRLSIL.

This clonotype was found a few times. This CDR3 reads CASIPQGQYVNYGYTF. The CDR3 DNA reads TGTGCCAGCATACCACAGGGGCAGTATGTGAACTATGGCTACACCTTC. The genes are TRBV7-9 and TRBJ1-2, with 7 positions matching TRBD1. The V segment lost 7 bases and the J segment 2 bases; nucleotides outside the gene matches: 13. The CDR3 is made up of 16 amino acids. The germline gives CDR1 SEHNR, CDR2 FQNEAQ (reference sequence).

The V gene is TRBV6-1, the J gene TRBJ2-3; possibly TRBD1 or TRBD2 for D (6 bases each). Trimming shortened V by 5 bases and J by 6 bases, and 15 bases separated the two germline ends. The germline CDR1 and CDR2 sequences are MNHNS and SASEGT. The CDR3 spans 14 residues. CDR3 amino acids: CASSRGTGVDTQYF. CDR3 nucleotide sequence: TGTGCCAGCAGTAGGGGGACTGGGGTCGATACGCAGTATTTT.

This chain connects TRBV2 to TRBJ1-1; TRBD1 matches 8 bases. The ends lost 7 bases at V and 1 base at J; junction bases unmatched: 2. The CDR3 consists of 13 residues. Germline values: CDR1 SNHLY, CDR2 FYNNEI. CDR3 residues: CASTGTGNTEAFF. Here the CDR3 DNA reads TGTGCCAGCACCGGGACAGGGAACACTGAAGCTTTCTTT.

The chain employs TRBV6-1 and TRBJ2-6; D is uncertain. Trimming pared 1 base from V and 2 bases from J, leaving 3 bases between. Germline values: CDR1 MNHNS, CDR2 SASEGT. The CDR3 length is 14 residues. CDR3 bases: TGTGCCAGCAGTGAAGTGGCTGGGGCCAACGTCCTGACTTTC. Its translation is CASSEVAGANVLTF.

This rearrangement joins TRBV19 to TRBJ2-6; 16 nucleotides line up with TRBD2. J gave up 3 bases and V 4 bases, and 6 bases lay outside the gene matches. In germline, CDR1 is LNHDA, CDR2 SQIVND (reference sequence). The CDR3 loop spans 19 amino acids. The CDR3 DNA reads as TGTGCCAGTAGTACTTCGGGACTAGCGGGGGGGATTGGGGCCAACGTCCTGACTTTC. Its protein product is CASSTSGLAGGIGANVLTF.

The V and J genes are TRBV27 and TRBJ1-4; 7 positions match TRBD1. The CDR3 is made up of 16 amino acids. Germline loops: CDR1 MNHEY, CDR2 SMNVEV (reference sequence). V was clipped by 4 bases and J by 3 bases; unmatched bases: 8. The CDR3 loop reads CASSSNYGTANEKLFF. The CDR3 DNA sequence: TGTGCCAGCAGTTCAAACTACGGGACAGCTAATGAAAAACTGTTTTTT.

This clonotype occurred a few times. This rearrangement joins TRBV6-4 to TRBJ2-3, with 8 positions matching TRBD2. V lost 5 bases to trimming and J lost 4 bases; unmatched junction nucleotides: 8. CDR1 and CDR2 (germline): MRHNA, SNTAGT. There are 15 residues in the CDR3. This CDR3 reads CASSQQAGGADTQYF. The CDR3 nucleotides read TGTGCCAGCAGTCAGCAGGCCGGGGGGGCAGATACGCAGTATTTT.

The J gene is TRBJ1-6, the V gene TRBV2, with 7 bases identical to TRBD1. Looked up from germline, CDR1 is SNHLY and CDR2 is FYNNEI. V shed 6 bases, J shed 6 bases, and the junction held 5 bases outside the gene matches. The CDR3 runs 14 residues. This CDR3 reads CASRTGTVNSPLHF. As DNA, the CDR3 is TGTGCCAGCAGAACTGGGACAGTTAATTCACCCCTCCACTTT.

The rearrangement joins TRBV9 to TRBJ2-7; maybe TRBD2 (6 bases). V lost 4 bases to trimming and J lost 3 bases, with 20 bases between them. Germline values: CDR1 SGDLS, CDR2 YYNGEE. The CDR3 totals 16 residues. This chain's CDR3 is CASSLRGDSKVYEQYF. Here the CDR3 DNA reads TGTGCCAGCAGCCTCCGAGGGGACTCAAAGGTCTACGAGCAGTACTTC.

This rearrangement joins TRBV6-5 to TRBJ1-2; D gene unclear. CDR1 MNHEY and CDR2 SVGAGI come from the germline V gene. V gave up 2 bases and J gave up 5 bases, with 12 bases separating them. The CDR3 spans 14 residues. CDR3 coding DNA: TGTGCCAGCAGTTACACGGGGTCACAGTATGGCTACACCTTC. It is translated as CASSYTGSQYGYTF.

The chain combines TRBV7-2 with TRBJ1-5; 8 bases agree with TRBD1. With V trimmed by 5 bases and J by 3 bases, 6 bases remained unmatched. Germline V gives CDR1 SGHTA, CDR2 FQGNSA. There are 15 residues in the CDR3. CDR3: CASSPGTGNNQPQHF. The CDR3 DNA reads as TGTGCCAGCAGCCCCGGGACAGGCAACAATCAGCCCCAGCATTTT.

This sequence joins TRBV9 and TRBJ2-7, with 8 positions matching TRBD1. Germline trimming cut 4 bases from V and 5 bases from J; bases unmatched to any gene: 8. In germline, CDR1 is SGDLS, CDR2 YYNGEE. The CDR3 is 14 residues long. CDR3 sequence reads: CASSPTPTGDEQYF. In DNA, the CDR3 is TGTGCCAGCAGCCCGACGCCGACAGGGGACGAGCAGTACTTC.